This TCR beta chain was sequenced for a study of regulatory T cells in long-lasting Graves disease. As for the study in general: Persistence in Graves' disease denoted antithyroid drug use beyond 5 years alongside positive TSH receptor antibodies. Study-wide results and caveats: Study of thyroid tissue was not done, with only peripheral blood studied.

Researchers made TCR beta libraries by using iRepertoire HTBI primers and running Arm-PCR on CDR3 regions. MiXCR, run by TCRdb on the multiplex PCR reads, gives a single entry per CDR3 protein. The sample includes 600,000 to 850,000 distinct CDR3 sequences, 25% to 30% seen only once; the top ten take 35% to 55%. This clonotype was counted only a few times. The antigen remains undetermined. Time point defined: persistent/refractory GD, antithyroid drugs over 5 years with positive TRAb. After RNA was extracted from PBMCs, the TCR library was made from it. Trimming removed 3 bases from V and 5 bases from J, with 14 bases in between. The CDR3 loop spans 13 amino acids. CDR1 and CDR2 (germline): GTSNPN, SVGIG (reference sequence).

The sequences come from peripheral blood mononuclear cells (PBMCs), collected when the disease was refractory, from a patient treated with antithyroid drugs. The chain joins TRBV30 to TRBJ2-7; D may be TRBD1 (5 bases). The sequence was collected from a female donor with Graves disease. CDR3 region: CAWRKAPRDEQYF. CDR3 DNA: TGTGCCTGGAGGAAAGCCCCCAGGGACGAGCAGTACTTC.